The rows below give T cell receptor beta chains drawn from one sample of a study of blood T cells in healthy people across ages. A single record per CDR3 protein comes from TCRdb applying MiXCR to the 5' RACE reads. The sample lists about 1 million distinct CDR3 sequences, around 43% occurring once. Sequencing used blood. The receptors here all came from a woman aged 55-70 years in good health. Each CDR3 is given with its conserved first and last residue. Each record gives: clone size, D gene, V gene, J gene, CDR3 protein, CDR3 DNA. D genes are given only for firm matches. Rows may omit the clone size; those that give it use once, few, many or a size class.

NA	TRBD1	TRBV10-3	TRBJ2-3	CAISRTGVTGVFQRKGTDTQYF	TGTGCCATCAGCCGGACAGGGGTCACGGGGGTATTCCAACGGAAGGGCACAGATACGCAGTATTTT
NA	NA	TRBV7-2	TRBJ2-3	CASSLGAGAGDTQYF	TGTGCCAGCAGCCTGGGGGCAGGGGCCGGAGATACGCAGTATTTT
NA	NA	TRBV27	TRBJ2-3	CASRGRYTDTQYF	TGTGCCAGCAGGGGCAGGTACACAGATACGCAGTATTTT
many	NA	TRBV7-8	TRBJ2-5	CASSFEGTQYF	TGTGCCAGCAGCTTTGAGGGGACCCAGTACTTC
NA	NA	TRBV6-5	TRBJ1-1	CAGSPPHPMNTEAFF	TGTGCCGGCAGTCCCCCCCATCCCATGAACACCGAAGCTTTCTTT
NA	NA	TRBV7-7	TRBJ2-5	CASSSGEVGRETQYF	TGTGCCAGCAGCTCCGGGGAGGTGGGTCGAGAGACCCAGTACTTC
NA	TRBD1	TRBV2	TRBJ1-2	CASWDSFYGYTF	TGTGCCAGTTGGGACAGTTTCTATGGCTACACCTTC
NA	TRBD2	TRBV27	TRBJ2-1	CASGIGTSGSLGQFF	TGTGCCAGCGGGATCGGGACTAGCGGGAGCCTCGGGCAGTTCTTC
NA	NA	TRBV13	TRBJ2-7	CASSPSWGKNYEQYF	TGTGCCAGCAGCCCTTCCTGGGGGAAAAACTACGAGCAGTACTTC
NA	TRBD1	TRBV20-1	TRBJ1-1	CSARGTGGFTEAFF	TGCAGTGCTAGGGGGACAGGGGGTTTTACTGAAGCTTTCTTT
NA	NA	TRBV7-3	TRBJ1-1	CVSSAGGGTEAFF	TGTGTCAGCAGTGCCGGCGGGGGCACTGAAGCTTTCTTT
few	NA	TRBV14	TRBJ2-7	CASSQTVREQYF	TGTGCCAGCAGCCAAACAGTCCGCGAGCAGTACTTC
NA	NA	TRBV27	TRBJ1-2	CASSLTPSHLGYTF	TGTGCCAGCAGTTTGACACCGTCTCACCTCGGCTACACCTTC
few	NA	TRBV5-1	TRBJ1-5	CASSLTGTQPQHF	TGCGCCAGCAGCTTGACGGGAACTCAGCCCCAGCATTTT
NA	TRBD2	TRBV29-1	TRBJ2-5	CSVEGGGLAGSYKQYF	TGCAGCGTTGAAGGGGGGGGACTAGCGGGAAGCTACAAGCAGTACTTC
few	NA	TRBV5-1	TRBJ2-7	CASSLTADSYEQYF	TGCGCCAGCAGCCTGACAGCAGATTCCTACGAGCAGTACTTC
NA	NA	TRBV9	TRBJ2-1	CASSVALSYNEQFF	TGTGCCAGCAGCGTAGCGTTGTCCTACAATGAGCAGTTCTTC
few	TRBD1	TRBV20-1	TRBJ2-7	CSAGRDRGYEQYF	TGCAGTGCCGGCAGAGACAGGGGCTACGAGCAGTACTTC
NA	NA	TRBV5-1	TRBJ2-3	CASSLRTSTDTQYF	TGCGCCAGCAGCCTACGGACTAGCACAGATACGCAGTATTTT
NA	TRBD2	TRBV5-1	TRBJ2-7	CASSREGTTSYEQYF	TGCGCCAGCAGCCGGGAGGGGACTACCTCCTACGAGCAGTACTTC